The 32 T cell receptor beta chains listed next were all sequenced from one sample in a study of blood T cell repertoires in COVID-19. Assay: immunoSEQ multiplex PCR; the TCRdb copy retains only in-frame clones and omits some. This table holds a few hundred thousand clones, around 80% found once. The sequenced material came from peripheral blood. The receptors here all came from a woman of 80 years or more with active or convalescent COVID-19.

This chain links TRBV5-1 with TRBJ1-5; D uncertain. V gave up 1 base and J gave up 2 bases, with 10 bases separating them. This CDR3 has 15 amino acids. From germline, CDR1 is SGHRS and CDR2 YFSETQ. The CDR3 here is CASSLNGDGNQPQHF. In DNA, the CDR3 is TGCGCCAGCAGCTTGAACGGGGATGGCAATCAGCCCCAGCATTTT.

V and J are TRBV7-2 and TRBJ1-6; D perhaps matches TRBD1 (5 bases). Germline values: CDR1 SGHTA, CDR2 FQGNSA. The CDR3 is 15 amino acids. Trimming stripped 2 bases from V and 6 bases from J, with 11 bases between. CDR3 nucleotides: TGTGCCAGCAGCTTAATGGGGCGAGGTAATTCACCCCTCCACTTT. The encoded protein is CASSLMGRGNSPLHF.

This chain connects TRBV7-9 to TRBJ2-1, with 7 bases identical to TRBD2. The germline V gene has CDR1 SEHNR and CDR2 FQNEAQ (reference sequence). This CDR3 comprises 18 residues. The ends lost 4 bases at V and 1 base at J; junction bases unmatched: 13. CDR3 bases: TGTGCCAGCAGCTCCAGAGGGTTCCGGGAGGCGTCCTACAATGAGCAGTTCTTC. Translation: CASSSRGFREASYNEQFF.

The chain joins TRBV11-2 to TRBJ2-1; 7 bases map to TRBD2. Germline assignment: CDR1 SGHAT and CDR2 FQNNGV. Trimming at V came to 2 bases and at J to 15 bases, leaving 10 bases not matched to a gene. The CDR3 contains 13 residues. The CDR3 nucleotides are TGTGCCAGCAGCTTATCTCTAGCGGACCTCCGGTTCTTC. This codes for CASSLSLADLRFF.

The chain joins TRBV9 to TRBJ2-1, with D perhaps matching TRBD2 (5 bases). Germline CDR1 is SGDLS and CDR2 is YYNGEE. V lost 4 bases and J lost 4, with 15 bases in between. The CDR3 is made up of 15 amino acids. This chain's CDR3 is CASSLGQRGYNEQFF. The CDR3 bases are TGTGCCAGCAGCCTCGGCCAGCGAGGGTACAATGAGCAGTTCTTC.

Regarding this clone: The identical CDR3 is also encoded by other nucleotide sequences in the sample. This sequence joins TRBV9 and TRBJ1-2; TRBD1 might be the D (5 bases). The CDR3 consists of 13 residues. Germline assignment: CDR1 SGDLS and CDR2 YYNGEE. V lost 0 bases and J lost 7, with 10 bases in between. The CDR3 DNA reads as TGTGCCAGCAGCGTAGGTTGGGGCGGTGGCTACACCTTC. This gives the protein CASSVGWGGGYTF.

V gene TRBV30 combines with J gene TRBJ1-6; 10 nucleotides line up with TRBD1. With 1 base clipped from V and 9 bases from J, the junction kept 12 bases outside the gene matches. The CDR3 extends over 17 amino acids. Germline values: CDR1 GTSNPN, CDR2 SVGIG (reference sequence). CDR3 in amino acids: CAWSASRTGGIGSPLHF. The CDR3, as DNA: TGTGCCTGGAGTGCGTCCCGGACAGGGGGAATTGGTTCACCCCTCCACTTT.

The chain employs TRBV5-1 and TRBJ1-1; 9 bases line up with TRBD1. CDR3 length equals 13 residues. The germline gives CDR1 SGHRS, CDR2 YFSETQ. V was clipped by 3 bases and J by 6 bases; unmatched bases: 3. The CDR3 DNA is TGCGCCAGCAGCTCGACAGGGGGGGCTGAAGCTTTCTTT. Encoded protein: CASSSTGGAEAFF.

V and J are TRBV29-1 and TRBJ2-7, with D possibly TRBD2 on 7 matching bases. The V end lost 6 bases, the J end lost 3 bases, and 21 bases lay between the germline ends. Germline-derived CDR1 and CDR2 are SQVTM and ANQGSEA. The CDR3 sequence is 15 residues long. CDR3 nucleotide sequence: TGCAGCGTCACCGGGGGGCTAGCACCTAACTACGAGCAGTACTTC. Amino acid sequence: CSVTGGLAPNYEQYF.

The chain recombines TRBV9 with TRBJ1-6; D is perhaps TRBD1 (6 bases). The CDR3 has 14 amino acids. With 2 bases removed from V and 10 bases from J, the gap between germline ends came to 13 bases. Germline V gives CDR1 SGDLS, CDR2 YYNGEE. This CDR3 is CASSVYREGSPLHF. As DNA, the CDR3 is TGTGCCAGCAGCGTCTACAGGGAGGGATCACCCCTCCACTTT.

This chain connects TRBV7-2 to TRBJ2-3, with 9 positions matching TRBD2. Germline CDR1 is SGHTA and CDR2 is FQGNSA. This CDR3 comprises 17 residues. With 5 bases clipped from V and 6 bases from J, the junction kept 15 bases outside the gene matches. In DNA, the CDR3 is TGTGCCAGCAGCAATATGCCGGCGGGGGGGGCCCTCGATACGCAGTATTTT. Its translation: CASSNMPAGGALDTQYF.

In its sample, this clone was seen a few times. CDR3 bases: TGTGCCAGCAGCTTGGTCCCGGGACTAGCGGGAGCCCCGAGCTCCTACGAGCAGTACTTC. Translation gives CASSLVPGLAGAPSSYEQYF. The rearrangement uses TRBV5-4 and TRBJ2-7, with 14 bases aligning to TRBD2. V shed 0 bases and J 0 bases; nucleotides not matched to a gene: 11. Germline CDR1 reads SGHNT; CDR2 reads YYREEE (reference sequence). This CDR3 spans 20 amino acids.

The table lists this clone with a few counts. The chain joins TRBV2 to TRBJ1-2; 11 bases align to TRBD1. V lost 6 bases to trimming and J lost 8 bases; unmatched junction nucleotides: 14. Germline-derived CDR1 and CDR2 are SNHLY and FYNNEI. The CDR3 is 16 residues long. The CDR3 DNA sequence: TGTGCCAGCAGATTACCGGGACAGGGGGTTCTGGGAGGCTACACCTTC. Translated: CASRLPGQGVLGGYTF.

The rearrangement links TRBV6-4 to TRBJ2-2; TRBD2 is a possible D gene (5 bases). V shed 7 bases and J shed 5 bases, with 8 bases lying between them. The V gene's germline CDR1 is MRHNA and CDR2 SNTAGT. The CDR3 totals 12 residues. CDR3 nucleotides: TGTGCCAGCATGGGCGGGACCGGGGAGCTGTTTTTT. Translation: CASMGGTGELFF.

CDR3 region: CASSFTGNYGYTF. The CDR3 DNA reads TGTGCCAGCAGTTTCACAGGGAACTATGGCTACACCTTC. The chain links TRBV27 to TRBJ1-2, with D possibly matching TRBD1 (6 bases). The CDR3 sequence is 13 residues long. V was trimmed by 3 bases and J by 2 bases, leaving 7 bases between them. CDR1 and CDR2 (germline): MNHEY, SMNVEV (reference sequence).

This clone was observed once. J is TRBJ2-1 and V is TRBV18, with a weak D call TRBD2 (6 bases). Trimming stripped 3 bases from V and 4 bases from J, with 16 bases between. Per germline, CDR1 KGHSH and CDR2 LQKENI. The CDR3 covers 16 residues. CDR3 nucleotides: TGTGCCAGCTCACCCCCGGGACTGCGGGGTTACAATGAGCAGTTCTTC. Translated: CASSPPGLRGYNEQFF.

The chain carries TRBV12-5 and TRBJ1-2, with D possibly TRBD1 on 5 matching bases. The CDR3 is 14 amino acids. Germline V gene lookup returns CDR1 LGHNT and CDR2 FRNRAP. The V end lost 6 bases, the J end lost 8 bases, and 19 bases lay between the germline ends. CDR3 nucleotide sequence: TGTGCTAGTGGACTCTCAGGGTTATTGATCGGCTACACCTTC. Its protein product is CASGLSGLLIGYTF. Looking up the rest from reference TRBV12-5 and TRBJ1-2 gives the full variable domain: DARVTQTPRHKVTEMGQEVTMRCQPILGHNTVFWYRQTMMQGLELLAYFRNRAPLDDSGMPKDRFSAEMPDATLATLKIQPSEPRDSAVYFCASGLSGLLIGYTFGSGTRLTVV.

This rearrangement joins TRBV7-8 to TRBJ2-2; no clear D gene. The CDR3 loop spans 17 amino acids. CDR1 and CDR2 (germline): SGHVS, FQNEAQ. V lost 3 bases to trimming and J lost 5 bases, with 19 bases between them. The CDR3 DNA reads as TGTGCCAGCAGCTTTAGGCCAACTCAGGTCAAGACCGGGGAGCTGTTTTTT. Translating it yields CASSFRPTQVKTGELFF.

The chain joins TRBV27 to TRBJ1-1; TRBD1 might be the D (6 bases). The germline V gene has CDR1 MNHEY and CDR2 SMNVEV (reference sequence). The V and J ends lost 2 bases and 10 bases respectively, with 17 bases between them. The CDR3 is 14 amino acids. CDR3 region: CASSLGFGDMRAFF. In DNA form, the CDR3 reads TGTGCCAGCAGTTTAGGGTTTGGGGACATGAGAGCTTTCTTT.

This clone showed up just once. V and J are TRBV6-5 and TRBJ1-1; TRBD1 matches 9 bases. Germline values: CDR1 MNHEY, CDR2 SVGAGI. The CDR3 has 15 amino acids. The J segment lost 3 bases and the V segment lost 5 bases, leaving 7 bases of the junction unmatched. The CDR3 region has the DNA TGTGCCAGCAGTCCCGAACGGACAGGGGACACTGAAGCTTTCTTT. Translated: CASSPERTGDTEAFF.

V and J are TRBV3-1 (or the pseudogene TRBV3-2) and TRBJ2-3, with a possible D match to TRBD2 (5 bases). The germline V and J ends were trimmed by 1 base and 6 bases, with 11 bases remaining between them. This CDR3 is 14 amino acids long. CDR1 LGHDT and CDR2 YNNKEL come from the germline V gene (reference sequence). The CDR3 reads CASSQVLGSDTQYF. The CDR3 DNA reads as TGTGCCAGCAGCCAAGTACTAGGCTCGGATACGCAGTATTTT.

The CDR3 DNA reads TGTGCCATCAGTGAGGGTCACAAAGAGACCCAGTACTTC. It yields the protein CAISEGHKETQYF. The chain couples TRBV10-3 to TRBJ2-5; unclear D gene. The germline gives CDR1 ENHRY, CDR2 SYGVKD. The length of the CDR3 is 13 residues. V dropped 2 bases and J dropped 3 bases, with 7 bases sitting between them.

This clone was seen a few times. The chain links TRBV2 to TRBJ1-5; D possibly corresponds to TRBD1 (6 bases). The CDR3 is 16 residues long. Between the trimmed V and J ends, which lost 2 bases and 0 bases, there was a span of 11 bases. Germline loops: CDR1 SNHLY, CDR2 FYNNEI. The CDR3 loop is CASSELGTYSNQPQHF. In DNA, the CDR3 is TGTGCCAGCAGTGAACTCGGGACATATAGCAATCAGCCCCAGCATTTT.

V and J are TRBV7-2 and TRBJ1-2, with D tentatively TRBD1 (6 bases). The V end lost 2 bases, the J end lost 0 bases, and 16 bases lay between the germline ends. This CDR3 contains 17 residues. Germline CDR1 and CDR2: SGHTA and FQGNSA. The CDR3, as DNA: TGTGCCAGCAGCTTATCTATCGACAGGCGGTCTAACTATGGCTACACCTTC. Protein: CASSLSIDRRSNYGYTF.

The chain uses TRBV5-1 and TRBJ2-5; 13 bases agree with TRBD2. CDR3 length: 16 residues. Germline V gene data show CDR1 as SGHRS and CDR2 as YFSETQ. J lost 5 bases, V lost 2 bases, and 6 bases had no gene match. For the CDR3, the DNA is TGCGCCAGCAGCTTCGGACTAGCGGGAGTCCGGGAGACCCAGTACTTC. Protein sequence: CASSFGLAGVRETQYF.

The chain links TRBV7-2 to TRBJ2-1, with TRBD1 identical over 9 bases. The ends lost 7 bases at V and 5 bases at J; junction bases unmatched: 9. The CDR3 is 15 amino acids. Germline V CDR1 and CDR2: SGHTA, FQGNSA. CDR3 in DNA: TGTGCCAGCAAGATAACAGGGGGCGGCAACAATGAGCAGTTCTTC. It encodes CASKITGGGNNEQFF.

The CDR3 DNA follows: TGTGCCAGCAGCTTAGTTTGGGACAGCTTTAACTATGGCTACACCTTC. Residues: CASSLVWDSFNYGYTF. The chain is built from TRBV7-9 and TRBJ1-2; TRBD1 aligns across 7 bases. The CDR3 extends over 16 amino acids. V dropped 1 base and J dropped 1; count of bases not matched to a gene: 6. Germline assignment: CDR1 SEHNR and CDR2 FQNEAQ (reference sequence).

The chain is built from TRBV15 and TRBJ1-2; maybe TRBD1 (6 bases). Trimming cost V 5 bases and J 8 bases, with 21 bases left between them. Germline V gives CDR1 LNHNV, CDR2 YYDKDF (reference sequence). This CDR3 contains 15 residues. Here the CDR3 DNA reads TGTGCCACCAGCGACGCCTATTACAGGGTATCGGGCTACACCTTC. As protein: CATSDAYYRVSGYTF. The full variable domain, with the rest looked up from reference TRBV15 and TRBJ1-2, is DAMVIQNPRYQVTQFGKPVTLSCSQTLNHNVMYWYQQKSSQAPKLLFHYYDKDFNNEADTPDNFQSRRPNTSFCFLDIRSPGLGDTAMYLCATSDAYYRVSGYTFGSGTRLTVV.

This chain links TRBV7-9 with TRBJ1-4, with TRBD1 matching 7 bases. Germline CDR1 reads SEHNR; CDR2 reads FQNEAQ (reference sequence). The CDR3 loop spans 19 amino acids. V shed 5 bases, J shed 2 bases, and the junction held 17 bases outside the gene matches. The CDR3 nucleotides read TGTGCCAGCAGCCTGGGACAGCAGTCCCTTCTTACGACTAATGAAAAACTGTTTTTT. Its translation: CASSLGQQSLLTTNEKLFF.

The chain couples TRBV6-5 to TRBJ1-1; a possible D gene is TRBD1 (6 bases). The germline CDR1 and CDR2 sequences are MNHEY and SVGAGI. The CDR3 covers 14 residues. V lost 2 bases to trimming and J lost 7 bases, with 14 bases between them. CDR3 amino acids: CASSYRGGGVEAFF. In DNA, the CDR3 is TGTGCCAGCAGTTACCGGGGAGGGGGTGTTGAAGCTTTCTTT.

The genes are TRBV9 and TRBJ2-1; a weak D match, TRBD2 (6 bases). The germline V and J ends were trimmed by 4 bases and 3 bases, with 8 bases remaining between them. This CDR3 has 13 residues. Germline V gene sequence: CDR1 SGDLS, CDR2 YYNGEE. The CDR3 nucleotides read TGTGCCAGCAGCAGGACTATCTACAATGAGCAGTTCTTC. The encoded protein is CASSRTIYNEQFF.

The rearrangement joins TRBV4-2 to TRBJ1-3; TRBD1 matches at 8 bases. This CDR3 spans 16 amino acids. V was pared by 4 bases and J by 4 bases, with 9 bases of the junction left unmatched. Germline V lookup: CDR1 LGHNA, CDR2 YNFKEQ. The CDR3 DNA sequence: TGTGCCAGCAGCCGAAGACAGGGGACGTTCGGAAACACCATATATTTT. Its translation is CASSRRQGTFGNTIYF.